This T cell receptor (beta chain) was sequenced in a study of monozygotic twins with inflammatory bowel disease. Germline V gene data show CDR1 as GTSNPN and CDR2 as SVGIG (reference sequence). The CDR3 covers 13 residues. From the 5' RACE reads, TCRdb lists one entry per CDR3 protein and no DNA. Recorded for this sample: approximately 390,000 distinct CDR3 sequences. Study-level findings and limits: The study found lower TCRbeta diversity (inverse Simpson) in IBD patients than in healthy co-twins. Support was absent for any single strong signal or clonotype linked to IBD. Concordance status among twins (concordant versus discordant) showed no link to repertoire similarity, possibly from limited power.

Investigators extracted total RNA from whole blood and did not sort T cells. Comments on this clonotype: Its matching antigen is unknown.

Material for sequencing was blood. This chain uses TRBV30 with TRBJ2-5; absent DNA, TCRdb's TRBD2 call cannot be checked. The sequence derives from a human donor with ulcerative colitis or Crohn's disease, or a healthy co-twin of an affected twin (not recorded which). The CDR3 loop reads CAWRRLAGETQYF.